Below are 16 T cell receptor beta chains sequenced from a single sample in a study of PD-1 blockade in classical Hodgkin lymphoma. The assay was immunoSEQ multiplex PCR, and TCRdb's table has in-frame clones only and misses some. This sample carries 45,000 to 55,000 clones, approximately 72% of them seen once, and the ten largest clones take 10% to 15%. Time point of the sample: cycle 4 day 1 (C4D1), after less than seven weeks of nivolumab. All patients experienced relapse after autologous stem cell transplantation, and brentuximab vedotin exposure was variable. The specimen comprised peripheral blood mononuclear cells (PBMCs), sampled before the fourth cycle of nivolumab. The origin of the receptors is a human donor with classical Hodgkin lymphoma.

This sequence joins TRBV7-6 and TRBJ1-1; weak D call: TRBD1 (5 bases). CDR3 length equals 13 residues. Germline V CDR1 and CDR2: SGHVS, FNYEAQ. Trimming removed 1 base at V and 4 bases at J, with 7 bases between. The CDR3 DNA reads as TGTGCCAGCAGCTTAGTAAGGGGCACTGAAGCTTTCTTT. Encoded protein: CASSLVRGTEAFF.

This clone was seen only a few times. V usage is TRBV5-5 and J usage is TRBJ1-1, with TRBD1 as a possible D gene (5 bases). CDR1 and CDR2 from the germline V gene are SGHKS and YYEKEE (reference sequence). The CDR3 consists of 15 residues. Trimming shortened V by 0 bases and J by 4 bases, and 13 bases separated the two germline ends. The DNA for the CDR3 is TGTGCCAGCAGCTTGGGCGGGGGGTTCGGCACTGAAGCTTTCTTT. It encodes CASSLGGGFGTEAFF.

The rearrangement uses TRBV28 and TRBJ2-3; D is uncertain. Trimming pared 6 bases from V and 10 bases from J, leaving 14 bases between. The CDR3 has 12 amino acids. The germline gives CDR1 MDHEN, CDR2 SYDVKM. CDR3 sequence: CASSPNGQSQYF. As DNA, the CDR3 is TGTGCCAGCAGCCCCAATGGCCAGTCGCAGTATTTT.

The chain employs TRBV4-1 and TRBJ2-2; D possibly corresponds to TRBD2 (5 bases). The ends were cut back, 0 bases at V and 7 bases at J, with 15 bases in the middle. This CDR3 is built from 16 residues. The V gene's germline CDR1 is MGHRA and CDR2 YSYEKL. The CDR3 here is CASSQDERPGVGELFF. As DNA, the CDR3 is TGCGCCAGCAGCCAAGATGAACGGCCCGGGGTCGGGGAGCTGTTTTTT.

This clone is a singleton in its sample. The rearrangement uses TRBV25-1 and TRBJ1-6, with 10 nucleotides matching TRBD1. J lost 9 bases, V lost 4 bases, and 6 bases had no gene match. The CDR3 loop spans 15 amino acids. Germline-derived CDR1 and CDR2 are MGHDK and SYGVNS. CDR3 residues: CASSADRGIASPLHF. Here the CDR3 DNA reads TGTGCCAGCAGTGCGGACAGGGGGATTGCTTCACCCCTCCACTTT.

The chain couples TRBV9 to TRBJ2-2, with 11 positions matching TRBD2. Losses at the gene ends were 2 bases for V and 1 base for J; bases not matched to a gene: 1. This CDR3 is 16 amino acids long. Germline CDR1 is SGDLS and CDR2 is YYNGEE. The CDR3 is CASSVGTSGNTGELFF. CDR3 nucleotide sequence: TGTGCCAGCAGCGTCGGGACTAGCGGGAACACCGGGGAGCTGTTTTTT.

The chain has TRBV2 and TRBJ2-3; D is unresolved. Germline V gene sequence: CDR1 SNHLY, CDR2 FYNNEI. The length of the CDR3 is 15 residues. V was trimmed by 4 bases and J by 1 base, leaving 12 bases between them. For the CDR3, the DNA is TGTGCCAGCAGTGGATCGGGCAGCGGCACAGATACGCAGTATTTT. Amino acid sequence: CASSGSGSGTDTQYF.

This clone was seen at least ten times. The chain uses TRBV28 and TRBJ2-5; 7 nucleotides line up with TRBD1. Germline V gene data show CDR1 as MDHEN and CDR2 as SYDVKM. The CDR3 spans 15 residues. V was pared by 6 bases and J by 2 bases, with 9 bases of the junction left unmatched. The CDR3 DNA follows: TGTGCCAGCAGCCCCCCCAGACAGGGTCAAGAGACCCAGTACTTC. As protein: CASSPPRQGQETQYF.

The chain couples TRBV20-1 to TRBJ1-1; the D is unclear. CDR1 and CDR2 (germline): DFQATT, SNEGSKA (reference sequence). The CDR3 length is 10 residues. Trimming stripped 6 bases from V and 7 bases from J, with 9 bases between. The CDR3 nucleotides are TGCAGTGCCGTAAAAAGTGAAGCTTTCTTT. It translates to CSAVKSEAFF.

The chain is built from TRBV7-9 and TRBJ1-1; D gene unclear. Germline loops: CDR1 SEHNR, CDR2 FQNEAQ (reference sequence). The CDR3 covers 15 residues. The V end was cut by 7 bases, the J end by 1 base, with 16 bases between. The CDR3 DNA follows: TGTGCCAGCACTTTGAAATTAAGAGCGAACACTGAAGCTTTCTTT. Protein: CASTLKLRANTEAFF.

The rearrangement joins TRBV6-6 to TRBJ1-5; D ambiguous. Per the germline V gene, CDR1 is MNHNY and CDR2 is SVGAGI (reference sequence). V was shortened by 5 bases and J by 7 bases, with 12 bases between the two germline ends. This CDR3 is built from 13 residues. In nucleotides, the CDR3 is TGTGCCAGCAGTACTCAAGCGGGACAGCCCCAGCATTTT. This codes for CASSTQAGQPQHF.

Here the CDR3 reads CASSITGTRDETQYF. The CDR3 DNA is TGTGCCAGTAGTATAACCGGGACTAGGGATGAGACCCAGTACTTC. This chain uses TRBV19 with TRBJ2-5; 8 bases are shared with TRBD2. After removal of 2 bases from V and 5 bases from J, the junction contained 7 bases not matched to a gene. The CDR3 loop spans 15 amino acids. CDR1 is LNHDA, CDR2 SQIVND, per germline (reference sequence). Using reference TRBV19 and TRBJ2-5 for the parts outside the CDR3, the full variable domain is DGGITQSPKYLFRKEGQNVTLSCEQNLNHDAMYWYRQDPGQGLRLIYYSQIVNDFQKGDIAEGYSVSREKKESFPLTVTSAQKNPTAFYLCASSITGTRDETQYFGPGTRLLVL.

The rearrangement joins TRBV29-1 to TRBJ2-3; TRBD2 aligns across 8 bases. The CDR3 consists of 15 residues. Losses at the gene ends were 1 base for V and 6 bases for J; bases not matched to a gene: 9. Germline V gives CDR1 SQVTM, CDR2 ANQGSEA. CDR3 loop: CSVEVAGGALDTQYF. For the CDR3, the DNA is TGCAGCGTTGAAGTTGCGGGGGGCGCGTTGGATACGCAGTATTTT.

The chain links TRBV11-2 to TRBJ2-1; 7 positions agree with TRBD2. From germline, CDR1 is SGHAT and CDR2 FQNNGV. CDR3 length: 16 amino acids. Trimming removed 1 base from V and 8 bases from J; junction bases left unmatched: 11. The CDR3 region is CASSLVLRERFDEQFF. The CDR3 DNA sequence: TGTGCCAGCAGCTTAGTTTTGCGGGAGCGGTTTGATGAGCAGTTCTTC.

This clone appeared a single time. The genes are TRBV6-6 and TRBJ2-5; D is perhaps TRBD1 (5 bases). CDR1 is MNHNY and CDR2 is SVGAGI in the germline V gene (reference sequence). The CDR3 extends over 14 amino acids. V gave up 0 bases and J gave up 2 bases, with 7 bases separating them. In DNA, the CDR3 is TGTGCCAGCAGTTACTCTCCAGGGCAAGAGACCCAGTACTTC. It codes for CASSYSPGQETQYF.

This clone was recorded only once. J is TRBJ2-5 and V is TRBV7-2; D is possibly TRBD1 or TRBD2 (5 bases each). The CDR3 is 15 amino acids. Trimming took off 4 bases at V and 1 base at J, with 13 bases between the two ends. Germline V CDR1 and CDR2: SGHTA, FQGNSA. The CDR3 protein is CASSSGASLQETQYF. In DNA, the CDR3 is TGTGCCAGCAGCTCCGGGGCCTCACTCCAAGAGACCCAGTACTTC.